This T cell receptor beta chain came from a study of T cells after yellow fever vaccination. Study-wide background: Fractions of low cell number were prepared using SMART-Seq v4 Ultra Low Input. Broader study findings: Post-booster reappearance was seen for most primary-vaccination clones (96% CD4, around 88% CD8). The CD4 and CD8 compartments had a small share of their clonotypes in common.

In making TCR cDNA, 5'RACE template switching added a universal primer site and UMIs to it. TCRdb processed the 5' RACE reads anew with MiXCR; each CDR3 protein has one entry. The sample has some 400,000 distinct CDR3 sequences; roughly a sixth are singletons. Comment on this clonotype: As yet, its antigen is unknown.

V lost 3 bases and J lost 3, with 3 bases in between. Germline lookup yields CDR1 MDHEN and CDR2 SYDVKM. The CDR3 covers 12 residues. The V and J genes are TRBV28 and TRBJ2-4, with D hard to call. This sample comprised PBMCs, obtained before the yellow fever booster vaccination. This sequence originates from a young man who received the YFV17D yellow fever vaccine. The CDR3 DNA is TGTGCCAGCAGTTTCGTCAAAAACATTCAGTACTTC. Translating it yields CASSFVKNIQYF.